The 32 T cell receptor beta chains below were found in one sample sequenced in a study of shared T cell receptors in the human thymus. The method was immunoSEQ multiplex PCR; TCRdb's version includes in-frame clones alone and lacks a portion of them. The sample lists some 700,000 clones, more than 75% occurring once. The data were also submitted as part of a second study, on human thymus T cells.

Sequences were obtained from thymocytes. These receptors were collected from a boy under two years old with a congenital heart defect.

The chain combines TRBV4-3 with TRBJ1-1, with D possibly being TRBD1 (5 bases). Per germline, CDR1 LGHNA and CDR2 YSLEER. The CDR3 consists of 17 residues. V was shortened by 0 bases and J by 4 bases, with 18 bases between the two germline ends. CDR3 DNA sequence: TGCGCCAGCAGCCAAGATCGGGGCAGGGAGGGTAGCACTGAAGCTTTCTTT. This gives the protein CASSQDRGREGSTEAFF.

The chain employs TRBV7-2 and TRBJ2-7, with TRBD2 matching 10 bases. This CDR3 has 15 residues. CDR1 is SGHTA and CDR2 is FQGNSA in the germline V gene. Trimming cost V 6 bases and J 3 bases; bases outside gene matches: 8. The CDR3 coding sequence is TGTGCCAGCAGTACCGGACTAGCGGAATACTACGAGCAGTACTTC. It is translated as CASSTGLAEYYEQYF.

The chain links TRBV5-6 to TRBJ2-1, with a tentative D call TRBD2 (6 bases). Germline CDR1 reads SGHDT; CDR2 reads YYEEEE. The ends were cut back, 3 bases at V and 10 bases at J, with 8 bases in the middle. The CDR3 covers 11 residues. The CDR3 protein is CASSWLAEQFF. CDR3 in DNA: TGTGCCAGCAGCTGGCTAGCGGAGCAGTTCTTC.

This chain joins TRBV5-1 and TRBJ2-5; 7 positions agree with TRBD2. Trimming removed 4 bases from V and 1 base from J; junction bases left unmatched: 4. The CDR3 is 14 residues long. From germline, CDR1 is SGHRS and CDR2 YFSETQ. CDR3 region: CASSPGGGQETQYF. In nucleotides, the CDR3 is TGCGCCAGCAGCCCGGGCGGGGGCCAAGAGACCCAGTACTTC.

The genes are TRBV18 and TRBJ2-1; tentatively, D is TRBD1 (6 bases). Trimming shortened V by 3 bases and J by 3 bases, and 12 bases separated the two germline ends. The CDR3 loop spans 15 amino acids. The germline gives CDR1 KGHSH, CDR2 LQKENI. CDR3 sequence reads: CASSPLDSHYNEQFF. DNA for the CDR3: TGTGCCAGCTCACCCCTGGACAGTCACTACAATGAGCAGTTCTTC.

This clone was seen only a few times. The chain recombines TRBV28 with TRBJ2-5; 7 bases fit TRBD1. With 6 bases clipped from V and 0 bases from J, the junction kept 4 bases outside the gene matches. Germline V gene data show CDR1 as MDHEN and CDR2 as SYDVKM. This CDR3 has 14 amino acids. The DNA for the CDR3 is TGTGCCAGCAGAAATGGGACAGACCAAGAGACCCAGTACTTC. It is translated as CASRNGTDQETQYF.

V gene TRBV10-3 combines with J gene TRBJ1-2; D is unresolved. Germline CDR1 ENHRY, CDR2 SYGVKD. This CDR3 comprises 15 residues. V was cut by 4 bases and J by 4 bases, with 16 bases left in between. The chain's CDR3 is CAISGGLPAGYGYTF. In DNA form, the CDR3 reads TGTGCCATCAGTGGTGGGCTCCCTGCAGGCTATGGCTACACCTTC.

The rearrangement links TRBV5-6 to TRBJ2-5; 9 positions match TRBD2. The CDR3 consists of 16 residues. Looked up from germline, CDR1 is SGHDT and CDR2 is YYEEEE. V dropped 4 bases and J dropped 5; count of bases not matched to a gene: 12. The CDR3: CASSPRIAGVGETQYF. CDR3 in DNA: TGTGCCAGCAGCCCCCGTATAGCGGGAGTGGGGGAGACCCAGTACTTC. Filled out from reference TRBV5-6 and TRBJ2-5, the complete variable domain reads DAGVTQSPTHLIKTRGQQVTLRCSPKSGHDTVSWYQQALGQGPQFIFQYYEEEERQRGNFPDRFSGHQFPNYSSELNVNALLLGDSALYLCASSPRIAGVGETQYFGPGTRLLVL.

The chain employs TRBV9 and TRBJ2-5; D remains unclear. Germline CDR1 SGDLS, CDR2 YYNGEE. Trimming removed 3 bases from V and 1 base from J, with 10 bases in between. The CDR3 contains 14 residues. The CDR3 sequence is CASSASSGQETQYF. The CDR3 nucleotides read TGTGCCAGCAGCGCCTCGAGTGGCCAAGAGACCCAGTACTTC.

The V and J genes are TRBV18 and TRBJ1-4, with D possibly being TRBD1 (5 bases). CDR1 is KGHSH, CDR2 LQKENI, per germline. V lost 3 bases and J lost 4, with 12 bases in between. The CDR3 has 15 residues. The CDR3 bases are TGTGCCAGCTCACCCAAGACAGCCTTTAATGAAAAACTGTTTTTT. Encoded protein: CASSPKTAFNEKLFF.

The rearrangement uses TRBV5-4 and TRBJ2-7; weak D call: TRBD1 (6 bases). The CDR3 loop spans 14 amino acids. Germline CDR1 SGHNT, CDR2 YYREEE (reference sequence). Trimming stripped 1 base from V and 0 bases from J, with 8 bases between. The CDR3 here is CASSLRQDSYEQYF. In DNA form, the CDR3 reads TGTGCCAGCAGCTTGAGACAGGACTCCTACGAGCAGTACTTC.

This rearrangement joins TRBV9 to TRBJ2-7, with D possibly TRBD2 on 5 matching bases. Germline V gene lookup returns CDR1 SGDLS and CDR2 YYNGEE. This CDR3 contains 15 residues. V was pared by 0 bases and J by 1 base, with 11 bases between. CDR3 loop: CASSVGRGHSYEQYF. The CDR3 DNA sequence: TGTGCCAGCAGCGTAGGGAGAGGGCATTCCTACGAGCAGTACTTC.

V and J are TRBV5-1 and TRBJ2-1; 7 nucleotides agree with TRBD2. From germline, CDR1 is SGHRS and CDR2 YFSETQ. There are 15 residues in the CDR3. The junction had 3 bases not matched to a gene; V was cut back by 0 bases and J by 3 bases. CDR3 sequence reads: CASSLGREFYNEQFF. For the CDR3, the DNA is TGCGCCAGCAGCTTGGGGCGGGAGTTCTACAATGAGCAGTTCTTC.

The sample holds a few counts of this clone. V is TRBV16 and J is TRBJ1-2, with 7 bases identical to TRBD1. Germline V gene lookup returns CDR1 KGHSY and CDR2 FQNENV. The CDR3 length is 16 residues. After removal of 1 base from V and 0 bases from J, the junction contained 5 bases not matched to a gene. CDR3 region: CASSQWGQNPNYGYTF. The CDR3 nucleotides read TGTGCCAGCAGCCAATGGGGACAGAACCCTAACTATGGCTACACCTTC.

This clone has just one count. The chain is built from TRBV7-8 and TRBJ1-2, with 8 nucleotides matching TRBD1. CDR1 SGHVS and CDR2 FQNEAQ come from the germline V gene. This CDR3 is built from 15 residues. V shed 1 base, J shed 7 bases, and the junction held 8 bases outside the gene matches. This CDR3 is CASSLGRQGAGGYTF. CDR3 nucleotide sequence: TGTGCCAGCAGCTTAGGGCGGCAGGGGGCGGGTGGCTACACCTTC.

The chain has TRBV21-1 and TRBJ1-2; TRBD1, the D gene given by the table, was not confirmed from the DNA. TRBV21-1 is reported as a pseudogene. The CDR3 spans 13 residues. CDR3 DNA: TGTGCCAGCAGCATCAGGGGGCCAAATGGCTACACCTTC. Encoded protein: CASSIRGPNGYTF.

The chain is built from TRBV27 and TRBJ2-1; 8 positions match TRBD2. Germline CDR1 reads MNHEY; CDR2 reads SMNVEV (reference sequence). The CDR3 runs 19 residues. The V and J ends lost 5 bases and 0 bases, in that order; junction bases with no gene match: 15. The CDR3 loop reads CASSLRPTSAPSSYNEQFF. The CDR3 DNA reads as TGTGCCAGCAGTCTTCGCCCGACTAGCGCCCCGAGCTCCTACAATGAGCAGTTCTTC.

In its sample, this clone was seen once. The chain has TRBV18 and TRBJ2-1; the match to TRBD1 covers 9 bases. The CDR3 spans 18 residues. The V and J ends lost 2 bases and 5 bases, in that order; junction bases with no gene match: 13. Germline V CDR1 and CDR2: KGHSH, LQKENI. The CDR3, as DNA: TGTGCCAGCTCACCAGTGGACAGGGGTTGGGGATACGACAATGAGCAGTTCTTC. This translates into CASSPVDRGWGYDNEQFF.

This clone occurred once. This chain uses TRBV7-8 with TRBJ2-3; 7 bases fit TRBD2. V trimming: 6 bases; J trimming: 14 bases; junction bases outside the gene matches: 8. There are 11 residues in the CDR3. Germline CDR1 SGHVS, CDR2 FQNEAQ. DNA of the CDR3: TGTGCCAGCAGTTGGGGGGGGAGTCGGTATTTT. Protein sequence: CASSWGGSRYF.

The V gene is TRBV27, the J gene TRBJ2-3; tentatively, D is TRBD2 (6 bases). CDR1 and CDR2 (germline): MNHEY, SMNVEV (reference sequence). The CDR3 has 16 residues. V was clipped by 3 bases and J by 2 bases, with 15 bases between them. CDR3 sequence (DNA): TGTGCCAGCAGTTTCGTAGTAGCGGCCTCCACAGATACGCAGTATTTT. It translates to CASSFVVAASTDTQYF.

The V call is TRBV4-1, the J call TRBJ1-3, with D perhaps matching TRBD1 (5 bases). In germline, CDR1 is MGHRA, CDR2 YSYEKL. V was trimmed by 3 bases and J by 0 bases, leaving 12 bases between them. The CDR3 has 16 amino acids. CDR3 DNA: TGCGCCAGCAGCCAGGGCGGGACTCCCTCTGGAAACACCATATATTTT. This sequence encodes CASSQGGTPSGNTIYF.

The CDR3 nucleotides are TGCGCCAGCAGCCAGTCACAGGGGGAAGATCAGCCCCAGCATTTT. Residues: CASSQSQGEDQPQHF. The J gene is TRBJ1-5, the V gene TRBV4-1, with TRBD1 identical over 8 bases. Germline V gene sequence: CDR1 MGHRA, CDR2 YSYEKL. With V trimmed by 3 bases and J by 5 bases, 6 bases remained unmatched. The CDR3 covers 15 residues.

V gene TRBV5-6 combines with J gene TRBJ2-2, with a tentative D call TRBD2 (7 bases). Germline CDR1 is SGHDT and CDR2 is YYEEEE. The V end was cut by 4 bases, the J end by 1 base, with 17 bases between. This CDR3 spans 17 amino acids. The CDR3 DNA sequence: TGTGCCAGCAGCCTGGGTAGGGGGGGATGGAACACCGGGGAGCTGTTTTTT. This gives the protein CASSLGRGGWNTGELFF.

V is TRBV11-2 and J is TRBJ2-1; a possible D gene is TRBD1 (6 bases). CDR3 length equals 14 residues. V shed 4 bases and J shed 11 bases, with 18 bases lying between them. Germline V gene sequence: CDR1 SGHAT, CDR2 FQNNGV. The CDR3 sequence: CASSSNTGWTQQFF. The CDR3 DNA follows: TGTGCCAGCAGCTCCAACACAGGGTGGACGCAGCAGTTCTTC.

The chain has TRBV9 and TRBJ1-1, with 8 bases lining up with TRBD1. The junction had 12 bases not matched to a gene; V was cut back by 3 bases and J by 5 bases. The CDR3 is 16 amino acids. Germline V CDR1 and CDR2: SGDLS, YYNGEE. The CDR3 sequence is CASSGGSDRVGTEAFF. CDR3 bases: TGTGCCAGCAGCGGAGGATCGGACAGGGTGGGTACTGAAGCTTTCTTT.

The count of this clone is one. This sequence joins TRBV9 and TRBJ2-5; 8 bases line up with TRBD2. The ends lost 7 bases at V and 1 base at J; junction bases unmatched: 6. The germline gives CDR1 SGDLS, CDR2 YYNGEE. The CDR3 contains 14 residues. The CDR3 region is CASGASGFQETQYF. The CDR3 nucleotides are TGTGCCAGCGGGGCTAGCGGGTTCCAAGAGACCCAGTACTTC.

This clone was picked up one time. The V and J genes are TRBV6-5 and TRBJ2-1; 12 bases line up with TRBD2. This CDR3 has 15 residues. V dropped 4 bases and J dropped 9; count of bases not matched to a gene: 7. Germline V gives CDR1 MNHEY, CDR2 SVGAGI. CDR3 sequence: CASSSRLAGAGEQFF. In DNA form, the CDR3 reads TGTGCCAGCAGTTCCCGACTAGCGGGAGCGGGTGAGCAGTTCTTC.

The CDR3 is CASSSSMSGRALNEQFF. In DNA form, the CDR3 reads TGTGCCAGCAGCTCGTCTATGAGCGGGAGGGCCCTCAATGAGCAGTTCTTC. This chain connects TRBV11-2 to TRBJ2-1; TRBD2 matches at 10 bases. The CDR3 spans 17 residues. V was clipped by 4 bases and J by 6 bases; unmatched bases: 12. Germline V gene lookup returns CDR1 SGHAT and CDR2 FQNNGV.

The CDR3 reads CASSSGLAESSYEQYF. The CDR3, as DNA: TGTGCCAGCAGCTCGGGACTAGCGGAGAGCTCCTACGAGCAGTACTTC. The chain links TRBV7-9 to TRBJ2-7, with TRBD2 matching 11 bases. The CDR3 consists of 16 residues. With 4 bases clipped from V and 0 bases from J, the junction kept 5 bases outside the gene matches. Germline CDR1 and CDR2: SEHNR and FQNEAQ (reference sequence).

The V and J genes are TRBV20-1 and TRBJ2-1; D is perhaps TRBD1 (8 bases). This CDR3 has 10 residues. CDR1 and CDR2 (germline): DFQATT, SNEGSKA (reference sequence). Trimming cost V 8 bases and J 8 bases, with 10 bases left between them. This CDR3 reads CSTGGDEQFF. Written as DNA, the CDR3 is TGCAGTACAGGGGGGGATGAGCAGTTCTTC.

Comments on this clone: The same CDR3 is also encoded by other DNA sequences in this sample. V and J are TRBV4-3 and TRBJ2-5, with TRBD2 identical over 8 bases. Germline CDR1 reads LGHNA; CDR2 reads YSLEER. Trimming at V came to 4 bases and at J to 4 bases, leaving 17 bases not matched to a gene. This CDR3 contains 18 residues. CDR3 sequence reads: CASSPTGTSGHRVETQYF. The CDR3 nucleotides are TGCGCCAGCAGCCCGACCGGTACTAGCGGTCATCGGGTAGAGACCCAGTACTTC.

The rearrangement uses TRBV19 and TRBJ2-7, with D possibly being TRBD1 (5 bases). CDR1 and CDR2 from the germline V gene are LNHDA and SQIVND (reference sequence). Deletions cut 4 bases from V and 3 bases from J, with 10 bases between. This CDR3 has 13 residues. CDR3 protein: CASSTGIHYEQYF. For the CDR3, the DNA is TGTGCCAGTAGTACAGGGATTCACTACGAGCAGTACTTC.